Following are 32 T cell receptor beta chains from one sample sequenced in a study of blood T cell repertoires in COVID-19 (dated by TCRdb to about 2020). Library preparation employed the immunoSEQ multiplex PCR assay. The source is immuneACCESS, and TCRdb retained only in-frame sequences with V and J called. Part of the clones is not carried over; for the studies checked, unresolved V genes explain less than half of this, and the remainder is unexplained. The sample contains 430,000 or so clones, more than 75% of them found a single time. Of the sample, about 2% is held by the ten largest clones. Sequencing was done on a sample of PBMCs or T cells enriched from blood (not recorded which). These receptors were taken from a woman aged 35 to 49 who had recovered from COVID-19.

The chain recombines TRBV9 with TRBJ2-1, with 8 bases identical to TRBD2. The germline V gene encodes CDR1 SGDLS and CDR2 YYNGEE. Trimming at V came to 5 bases and at J to 0 bases, leaving 4 bases not matched to a gene. The CDR3 is 15 residues long. The CDR3 nucleotides are TGTGCCAGCAGTATGGGGACTAGCTCCTACAATGAGCAGTTCTTC. Its protein product is CASSMGTSSYNEQFF.

The CDR3 DNA follows: TGTGCCAGCAGCCAAGTCGCCAGGGGGCATGGCTACACCTTC. It codes for CASSQVARGHGYTF. This chain links TRBV14 with TRBJ1-2; TRBD1 matches at 8 bases. Germline V gives CDR1 SGHDN, CDR2 FVKESK. The CDR3 runs 14 residues. V lost 1 base, J lost 6 bases, and 4 bases stayed unmatched.

The chain employs TRBV5-1 and TRBJ2-3; the match to TRBD2 covers 8 bases. V dropped 4 bases and J dropped 0; count of bases not matched to a gene: 1. CDR3 length: 14 residues. Germline V lookup: CDR1 SGHRS, CDR2 YFSETQ. In DNA form, the CDR3 reads TGCGCCAGCAGCCGGGAGGGAAGCACAGATACGCAGTATTTT. Amino acids: CASSREGSTDTQYF.

The chain couples TRBV7-2 to TRBJ2-5; tentative D call: TRBD1 (5 bases). V was clipped by 1 base and J by 5 bases, with 20 bases between them. This CDR3 region has 17 residues. Germline CDR1 and CDR2: SGHTA and FQGNSA. In DNA, the CDR3 is TGTGCCAGCAGCTTAGGAGAAACCGTCGCCAAGGGGGAGACCCAGTACTTC. It specifies CASSLGETVAKGETQYF.

This chain joins TRBV13 and TRBJ2-1, with 7 bases that match TRBD1. Germline V gene data show CDR1 as PRHDT and CDR2 as FYEKMQ (reference sequence). V shed 0 bases and J 1 base; nucleotides not matched to a gene: 9. The CDR3 contains 18 residues. In nucleotides, the CDR3 is TGTGCCAGCAGCTTAGGCCTGTACAGGGGCACGTCCTACAATGAGCAGTTCTTC. Encoded protein: CASSLGLYRGTSYNEQFF.

The chain uses TRBV30 and TRBJ2-3; 9 positions agree with TRBD2. V lost 0 bases and J lost 2; bases outside the gene matches: 3. This CDR3 has 15 amino acids. CDR1 is GTSNPN and CDR2 is SVGIG in the germline V gene (reference sequence). The CDR3, as DNA: TGTGCCTGGAGTGTCCTAGCGGGACACACAGATACGCAGTATTTT. Its translation is CAWSVLAGHTDTQYF.

V usage is TRBV25-1 and J usage is TRBJ1-6; TRBD1 matches at 10 bases. The CDR3 length is 14 residues. Looked up from germline, CDR1 is MGHDK and CDR2 is SYGVNS. V was clipped by 6 bases and J by 7 bases; unmatched bases: 3. The CDR3 DNA follows: TGTGCCAGCAGGAAGGGACAGGGGAATTCACCCCTCCACTTT. It translates to CASRKGQGNSPLHF.

The gene calls are TRBV19 and TRBJ2-5, with D hard to call. The CDR3 runs 18 residues. The germline V and J ends were trimmed by 3 bases and 1 base, with 21 bases remaining between them. The germline CDR1 and CDR2 sequences are LNHDA and SQIVND (reference sequence). CDR3 loop: CASSIRKEYYAFQETQYF. CDR3 nucleotide sequence: TGTGCCAGTAGTATTCGAAAGGAATACTACGCGTTCCAAGAGACCCAGTACTTC. The full variable domain, in which reference TRBV19 and TRBJ2-5 provide the parts outside the CDR3, is DGGITQSPKYLFRKEGQNVTLSCEQNLNHDAMYWYRQDPGQGLRLIYYSQIVNDFQKGDIAEGYSVSREKKESFPLTVTSAQKNPTAFYLCASSIRKEYYAFQETQYFGPGTRLLVL.

The V gene is TRBV10-3, the J gene TRBJ2-1; TRBD2 might be the D (5 bases). The V and J ends lost 6 bases and 2 bases respectively, with 11 bases between them. This CDR3 comprises 14 residues. CDR1 is ENHRY, CDR2 SYGVKD, per germline. The CDR3 coding sequence is TGTGCCATCAGAGGTGACGGGACCTACAATGAGCAGTTCTTC. Its translation is CAIRGDGTYNEQFF.

The gene calls are TRBV9 and TRBJ2-1; D ambiguous. Per germline, CDR1 SGDLS and CDR2 YYNGEE. The CDR3 runs to 13 residues. The V and J ends lost 4 bases and 9 bases respectively, with 14 bases between them. DNA for the CDR3: TGTGCCAGCAGCCCCCCTCTGTTTAGTGAGCAGTTCTTC. Its protein is CASSPPLFSEQFF.

The V gene is TRBV7-9, the J gene TRBJ1-2; 12 bases are shared with TRBD1. CDR3 size: 17 residues. Trimming took 1 base from V and 4 from J; bases not matched to a gene: 7. Per the germline V gene, CDR1 is SEHNR and CDR2 is FQNEAQ (reference sequence). The CDR3 DNA reads TGTGCCAGCAGCTTAGGGGGACAGGGGGCGATCACCTATGGCTACACCTTC. Translated, it gives CASSLGGQGAITYGYTF.

This clone appeared once. This chain uses TRBV11-3 with TRBJ2-7, with 7 bases lining up with TRBD2. Germline values: CDR1 SGHNT, CDR2 YENEEA. Trimming cost V 5 bases and J 0 bases; bases outside gene matches: 4. The CDR3 has 14 residues. CDR3 DNA: TGTGCCAGCAGCATACGCGGGAGCTCCTACGAGCAGTACTTC. Protein sequence: CASSIRGSSYEQYF.

CDR3 region: CSVLAGGLSEQYF. Here the CDR3 DNA reads TGCAGCGTTTTAGCGGGAGGACTCTCCGAGCAGTACTTC. This chain connects TRBV29-1 to TRBJ2-7, with 10 nucleotides matching TRBD2. CDR1 and CDR2 from the germline V gene are SQVTM and ANQGSEA. There are 13 residues in the CDR3. V dropped 5 bases and J dropped 6; count of bases not matched to a gene: 7.

V gene TRBV28 combines with J gene TRBJ2-3; the D is unclear. Germline loops: CDR1 MDHEN, CDR2 SYDVKM. V lost 2 bases to trimming and J lost 2 bases, with 11 bases between them. The CDR3 contains 15 residues. The CDR3 is CASSLVDKTTDTQYF. The CDR3 DNA reads TGTGCCAGCAGTTTAGTCGACAAAACCACAGATACGCAGTATTTT.

The genes are TRBV6-5 and TRBJ2-7; maybe TRBD2 (7 bases). V was clipped by 6 bases and J by 6 bases, with 21 bases between them. This CDR3 spans 15 amino acids. Germline V gene lookup returns CDR1 MNHEY and CDR2 SVGAGI. CDR3 coding DNA: TGTGCCAGCAGCTCCATGTCGGCGGGGGCGAGCGAGCAGTACTTC. This gives the protein CASSSMSAGASEQYF.

Only one count was recorded for this clone. The rearrangement joins TRBV19 to TRBJ2-7; a possible D gene is TRBD2 (6 bases). Germline assignment: CDR1 LNHDA and CDR2 SQIVND (reference sequence). This CDR3 region has 15 residues. Trimming left V 3 bases short and J 2 bases short, with 14 bases between. CDR3 bases: TGTGCCAGTAGTATGGGGCGGGAAAAAGCCTACGAGCAGTACTTC. This encodes CASSMGREKAYEQYF.

In its sample, this clone was seen once. The rearrangement joins TRBV2 to TRBJ1-3, with a weak D call TRBD1 (5 bases). CDR1 and CDR2 (germline): SNHLY, FYNNEI. The CDR3 sequence is 12 residues long. The CDR3 nucleotides read TGTGTCGTGGACACGGGTGGAAACACCATATATTTT. This codes for CVVDTGGNTIYF.

The chain couples TRBV14 to TRBJ2-1; D is ambiguous. The V and J ends lost 4 bases and 2 bases respectively, with 12 bases between them. The CDR3 loop spans 15 amino acids. Germline V lookup: CDR1 SGHDN, CDR2 FVKESK. The CDR3 region is CASSRMERAYNEQFF. CDR3 DNA: TGTGCCAGCAGCCGGATGGAGAGAGCCTACAATGAGCAGTTCTTC.

The genes are TRBV7-2 and TRBJ2-1; 8 bases fit TRBD1. The length of the CDR3 is 13 residues. CDR1 is SGHTA and CDR2 is FQGNSA in the germline V gene. The V and J ends lost 5 bases and 12 bases, in that order; junction bases with no gene match: 9. For the CDR3, the DNA is TGTGCCAGCAGCAGATCGACAGGGGATTGGCAGTTCTTC. It specifies CASSRSTGDWQFF.

The V and J genes are TRBV19 and TRBJ1-1, with TRBD1 as a possible D gene (6 bases). CDR3 length equals 13 residues. In germline, CDR1 is LNHDA, CDR2 SQIVND (reference sequence). Between the trimmed V and J ends, which lost 5 bases and 5 bases, there was a span of 12 bases. In DNA, the CDR3 is TGTGCCAGTAGTGCCCCAGGGGATACTGAAGCTTTCTTT. It translates to CASSAPGDTEAFF.

The genes are TRBV3-1 (or the pseudogene TRBV3-2) and TRBJ1-2; D is unclear. CDR3 length: 13 amino acids. Germline lookup yields CDR1 LGHDT and CDR2 YNNKEL (reference sequence). V lost 3 bases and J 0 bases, leaving 5 bases between the germline ends. CDR3 in amino acids: CASSQLANYGYTF. CDR3 coding DNA: TGTGCCAGCAGCCAGCTAGCTAACTATGGCTACACCTTC.

The V gene is TRBV13, the J gene TRBJ2-3; D not resolved. Between the trimmed V and J ends, which lost 4 bases and 2 bases, there was a span of 10 bases. CDR3 size: 14 residues. Germline assignment: CDR1 PRHDT and CDR2 FYEKMQ (reference sequence). DNA of the CDR3: TGTGCCAGCAGCTCGCACTACGCCACAGATACGCAGTATTTT. This translates into CASSSHYATDTQYF.

The chain employs TRBV5-8 and TRBJ1-5, with D unclear. In germline, CDR1 is SGHTS, CDR2 YDEGEE. The V end was cut by 4 bases, the J end by 5 bases, with 19 bases between. The CDR3 is 16 residues long. DNA for the CDR3: TGTGCCAGCAGCGAATACAAGGTGCGGTCGGATCAGCCCCAGCATTTT. This sequence encodes CASSEYKVRSDQPQHF.

The chain has TRBV12-3 or TRBV12-4 and TRBJ1-1; 7 nucleotides match TRBD1. V was clipped by 7 bases and J by 4 bases; unmatched bases: 6. The CDR3 has 13 amino acids. The CDR3 nucleotides read TGTGCCAGCAACGACAGGGTTGGCACTGAAGCTTTCTTT. Protein product: CASNDRVGTEAFF.

The J gene is TRBJ1-1, the V gene TRBV18; TRBD1 might be the D (6 bases). V lost 3 bases to trimming and J lost 1 base, with 12 bases between them. The germline V gene has CDR1 KGHSH and CDR2 LQKENI. The CDR3 has 15 residues. CDR3 sequence reads: CASSPSGQQNTEAFF. DNA for the CDR3: TGTGCCAGCTCACCCTCCGGACAGCAGAACACTGAAGCTTTCTTT.

This chain connects TRBV3-1 (or the pseudogene TRBV3-2) to TRBJ1-2, with D perhaps matching TRBD1 (5 bases). The CDR3 has 11 residues. The germline V gene has CDR1 LGHDT and CDR2 YNNKEL (reference sequence). The V gene lost 8 bases and the J gene lost 6 bases, with 10 bases spanning the gap. The CDR3 DNA reads as TGTGCCAGCGGGACTTCGGATGGCTACACCTTC. Translating it yields CASGTSDGYTF.

The V gene is TRBV21-1, the J gene TRBJ1-2; TRBD1, the table's D call, lacks a check against the DNA. TRBV21-1 is listed as a pseudogene. CDR3 length equals 16 residues. This chain's CDR3 is CASSIGTGGAKDGYTF. For the CDR3, the DNA is TGTGCCAGCAGCATAGGGACAGGGGGCGCCAAGGATGGCTACACCTTC.

J is TRBJ2-5 and V is TRBV18; TRBD1 matches 7 bases. The CDR3 is 15 residues long. CDR1 KGHSH and CDR2 LQKENI come from the germline V gene. V was pared by 4 bases and J by 2 bases, with 7 bases of the junction left unmatched. CDR3 coding DNA: TGTGCCAGCTCACTCGGGACAGTGTCTCAAGAGACCCAGTACTTC. Encoded protein: CASSLGTVSQETQYF.

This sequence joins TRBV20-1 and TRBJ2-1; 7 bases match TRBD2. This CDR3 contains 15 residues. The J segment lost 7 bases and the V segment lost 3 bases, leaving 12 bases of the junction unmatched. Germline V gene sequence: CDR1 DFQATT, CDR2 SNEGSKA (reference sequence). This CDR3 reads CSASIGGSRGNEQFF. For the CDR3, the DNA is TGCAGTGCTAGTATTGGCGGGAGTAGAGGGAATGAGCAGTTCTTC.

J is TRBJ1-4 and V is TRBV5-1, with a weak D call TRBD1 (6 bases). CDR3 length: 15 residues. From germline, CDR1 is SGHRS and CDR2 YFSETQ. V was shortened by 4 bases and J by 6 bases, with 16 bases between the two germline ends. In nucleotides, the CDR3 is TGCGCCAGCAGCGTACAGACTTCAGGGGATGAAAAACTGTTTTTT. Translating it yields CASSVQTSGDEKLFF.

This clone was seen just once. The CDR3: CASSIGAGGERTNEKLFF. DNA of the CDR3: TGTGCCAGTAGTATAGGGGCAGGGGGCGAGCGAACTAATGAAAAACTGTTTTTT. The J gene is TRBJ1-4, the V gene TRBV19; 8 bases align to TRBD1. Germline V gene sequence: CDR1 LNHDA, CDR2 SQIVND (reference sequence). Germline trimming cut 1 base from V and 1 base from J; bases unmatched to any gene: 8. CDR3 size: 18 residues.

This chain connects TRBV4-3 to TRBJ2-3, with D tentatively TRBD1 (5 bases). The ends were cut back, 0 bases at V and 4 bases at J, with 17 bases in the middle. The CDR3 is 17 residues long. Germline CDR1 reads LGHNA; CDR2 reads YSLEER. CDR3 bases: TGCGCCAGCAGCCAAGAAATATCCAGGGTTGGACCAGATACGCAGTATTTT. Translation: CASSQEISRVGPDTQYF.